Following are 16 T cell receptor beta chains from one sample sequenced in a study of regulatory T cells in long-lasting Graves disease. To make TCR beta libraries, researchers used iRepertoire HTBI primers and Arm-PCR of CDR3 regions. TCRdb ran MiXCR on the multiplex PCR reads and lists one entry per CDR3 protein. The table has 500,000 or so distinct CDR3 sequences, around 15% seen once. Time point specified: newly diagnosed GD, antithyroid drugs for less than 3 months. From RNA extracted from PBMCs, the TCR library was made. The same sample was also studied in work on T cells in Graves' hyperthyroidism and ophthalmopathy.

Sequenced material: peripheral blood mononuclear cells (PBMCs), taken at new diagnosis, from a patient treated with antithyroid drugs. The receptor set was obtained from a man aged 40-49 years with Graves disease.

The table lists this clonotype with many counts. The V call is TRBV20-1, the J call TRBJ2-3, with 12 bases that match TRBD2. The CDR3 has 16 residues. With V trimmed by 5 bases and J by 4 bases, 10 bases remained unmatched. Germline values: CDR1 DFQATT, CDR2 SNEGSKA (reference sequence). CDR3 in amino acids: CSALRLAGDRADTQYF. The CDR3 bases are TGCAGTGCTTTGCGACTAGCGGGAGACCGGGCAGATACGCAGTATTTT.

This clonotype came up a few times. The V gene is TRBV6-5, the J gene TRBJ1-5, with D unresolved. The ends were cut back, 1 base at V and 6 bases at J, with 4 bases in the middle. Germline V gene data show CDR1 as MNHEY and CDR2 as SVGAGI. The CDR3 is 12 residues long. The CDR3 is CASSYYGQPQHF. In nucleotides, the CDR3 is TGTGCCAGCAGTTACTATGGTCAGCCCCAGCATTTT.

This clonotype was recorded at least ten times. The V call is TRBV6-1, the J call TRBJ2-3, with 10 bases fitting TRBD2. V gave up 5 bases and J gave up 1 base; unmatched junction bases: 6. The germline V gene encodes CDR1 MNHNS and CDR2 SASEGT. This CDR3 spans 16 amino acids. The CDR3 reads CASSLLLAGGTDTQYF. CDR3 bases: TGTGCCAGCAGTCTACTTCTAGCGGGAGGCACAGATACGCAGTATTTT.

The CDR3 sequence: CASSIGRRGNEKLFF. CDR3 in DNA: TGTGCCAGTAGTATTGGGCGACGTGGTAATGAAAAACTGTTTTTT. The chain joins TRBV19 to TRBJ1-4; D call uncertain. Trimming removed 3 bases from V and 4 bases from J, with 12 bases in between. Looked up from germline, CDR1 is LNHDA and CDR2 is SQIVND (reference sequence). This CDR3 has 15 residues.

This clonotype was seen many times. The chain couples TRBV6-1 to TRBJ2-2; 13 positions agree with TRBD2. Germline V gives CDR1 MNHNS, CDR2 SASEGT. There are 18 residues in the CDR3. Trimming took 1 base from V and 4 from J; bases not matched to a gene: 6. This CDR3 is CASSEGTSGSLATGELFF. CDR3 sequence (DNA): TGTGCCAGCAGTGAAGGGACTAGCGGGAGTTTGGCCACCGGGGAGCTGTTTTTT.

This clonotype was counted at least ten times. V usage is TRBV10-3 and J usage is TRBJ2-7; D gene uncertain. Trimming pared 0 bases from V and 2 bases from J, leaving 2 bases between. CDR1 and CDR2 from the germline V gene are ENHRY and SYGVKD. The CDR3 has 12 residues. CDR3 nucleotide sequence: TGTGCCATCAGTGAGTCTGCCTACGAGCAGTACTTC. It codes for CAISESAYEQYF.

The rearrangement links TRBV12-3 or TRBV12-4 to TRBJ2-1; maybe TRBD1 (6 bases). This CDR3 spans 13 amino acids. The CDR3 DNA follows: TGTACCATCCACAGGGACCCCTACAATGAGCAGTTCTTC. It specifies CTIHRDPYNEQFF.

The sample holds many counts of this clonotype. The chain joins TRBV28 to TRBJ2-7, with TRBD1 identical over 8 bases. Germline V lookup: CDR1 MDHEN, CDR2 SYDVKM. The CDR3 is 16 amino acids. Trimming cost V 4 bases and J 5 bases; bases outside gene matches: 13. CDR3 DNA sequence: TGTGCCAGCAGTTCCCCGGCCCGGACAGGGACCCACGAGCAGTACTTC. Translation gives CASSSPARTGTHEQYF.

This clonotype has ten or more counts. This chain uses TRBV20-1 with TRBJ1-1, with D hard to call. This CDR3 is 14 amino acids long. Germline CDR1 DFQATT, CDR2 SNEGSKA (reference sequence). V lost 6 bases to trimming and J lost 0 bases, with 14 bases between them. The CDR3 nucleotides are TGCAGTGCCCGGCCGGGGATCATGAACACTGAAGCTTTCTTT. It translates to CSARPGIMNTEAFF.

The gene calls are TRBV5-1 and TRBJ2-1; 9 bases line up with TRBD2. Germline V gives CDR1 SGHRS, CDR2 YFSETQ. Unmatched junction bases numbered 9, after V lost 5 bases and J lost 6 bases. There are 15 residues in the CDR3. This CDR3 is CASSNGLAGPNEQFF. In DNA, the CDR3 is TGCGCCAGCAGTAACGGGCTAGCGGGGCCCAATGAGCAGTTCTTC.

A word on this clonotype: A read error may explain this, as a much larger clone is one base away. The V and J genes are TRBV9 and TRBJ2-1, with D uncertain. Germline CDR1 and CDR2: SGDLS and YYNGEE. CDR3 size: 14 residues. The CDR3 sequence is CASSVGLEIGEQLF. DNA of the CDR3: TGTGCCAGCAGCGTTGGTCTGGAGATTGGCGAGCAGCTCTTC.

This clonotype was picked up many times. The chain employs TRBV30 and TRBJ2-5; 10 bases agree with TRBD1. Germline V gives CDR1 GTSNPN, CDR2 SVGIG (reference sequence). This CDR3 region has 14 residues. V shed 0 bases, J shed 5 bases, and the junction held 3 bases outside the gene matches. The CDR3 region is CAWSVTGGSETQYF. The CDR3 bases are TGTGCCTGGAGTGTGACAGGGGGCTCGGAGACCCAGTACTTC.

This clonotype was recorded at least ten times. The CDR3, as DNA: TGTGCTAGTGGTTTGGAGGGGGCGGCTAACTATGGCTACACCTTC. Translation gives CASGLEGAANYGYTF. This chain connects TRBV12-5 to TRBJ1-2, with 7 bases fitting TRBD1. Trimming cost V 1 base and J 0 bases; bases outside gene matches: 2. This CDR3 has 15 amino acids. CDR1 and CDR2 (germline): LGHNT, FRNRAP.

This clonotype was recorded at least ten times. This chain joins TRBV2 and TRBJ2-7; 14 nucleotides line up with TRBD2. The CDR3 spans 16 residues. Germline lookup yields CDR1 SNHLY and CDR2 FYNNEI. V was clipped by 7 bases and J by 4 bases; unmatched bases: 9. As DNA, the CDR3 is TGTGCCAGCACCCTCCGACTAGCGGGAGGGCCGTACGAGCAGTACTTC. Translation: CASTLRLAGGPYEQYF.

This chain links TRBV9 with TRBJ2-2, with 10 positions matching TRBD2. Trimming cost V 0 bases and J 8 bases; bases outside gene matches: 7. Germline V CDR1 and CDR2: SGDLS, YYNGEE. The CDR3 has 16 residues. The CDR3 here is CASSVGASGSAGELFF. The DNA of the CDR3 is TGTGCCAGCAGCGTAGGCGCTAGCGGGAGTGCGGGGGAGCTGTTTTTT. The full variable domain, in which reference TRBV9 and TRBJ2-2 provide the parts outside the CDR3, is DSGVTQTPKHLITATGQRVTLRCSPRSGDLSVYWYQQSLDQGLQFLIQYYNGEERAKGNILERFSAQQFPDLHSELNLSSLELGDSALYFCASSVGASGSAGELFFGEGSRLTVL.

This clonotype was found many times. This chain links TRBV6-5 with TRBJ2-7, with a possible D match to TRBD1 (5 bases). Germline CDR1 and CDR2: MNHEY and SVGAGI. The CDR3 has 15 residues. The V end was cut by 0 bases, the J end by 2 bases, with 11 bases between. CDR3 region: CASSYSFDRTYEQYF. CDR3 DNA: TGTGCCAGCAGTTACTCGTTCGACAGAACCTACGAGCAGTACTTC.